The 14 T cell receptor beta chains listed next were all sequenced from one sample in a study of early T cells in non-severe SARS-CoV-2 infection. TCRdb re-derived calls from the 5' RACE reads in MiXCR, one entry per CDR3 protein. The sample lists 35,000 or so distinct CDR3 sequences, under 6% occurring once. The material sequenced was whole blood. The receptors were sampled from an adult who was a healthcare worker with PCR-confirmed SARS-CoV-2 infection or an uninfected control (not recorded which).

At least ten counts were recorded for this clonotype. CDR3 region: CSVEVREYGYTF. In nucleotides, the CDR3 is TGCAGCGTTGAGGTCAGGGAGTATGGCTACACCTTC. The V call is TRBV29-1, the J call TRBJ1-2; the D gene is possibly TRBD1 (5 bases). The CDR3 runs to 12 residues. V gave up 3 bases and J gave up 5 bases, with 10 bases separating them. CDR1 and CDR2 from the germline V gene are SQVTM and ANQGSEA.

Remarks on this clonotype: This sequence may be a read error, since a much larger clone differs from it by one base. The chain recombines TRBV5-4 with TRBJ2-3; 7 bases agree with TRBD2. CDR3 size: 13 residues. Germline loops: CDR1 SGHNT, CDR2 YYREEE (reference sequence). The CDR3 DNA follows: TGTGCCAGCAGCACGACTAGCACAGATACGCAGTCTTTT. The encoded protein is CASSTTSTDTQSF.

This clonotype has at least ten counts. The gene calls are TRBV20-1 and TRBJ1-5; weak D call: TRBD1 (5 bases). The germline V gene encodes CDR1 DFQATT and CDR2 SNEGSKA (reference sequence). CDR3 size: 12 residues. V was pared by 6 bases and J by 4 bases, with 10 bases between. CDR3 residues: CSAGGVNQPQHF. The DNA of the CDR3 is TGCAGTGCAGGAGGGGTAAATCAGCCCCAGCATTTT.

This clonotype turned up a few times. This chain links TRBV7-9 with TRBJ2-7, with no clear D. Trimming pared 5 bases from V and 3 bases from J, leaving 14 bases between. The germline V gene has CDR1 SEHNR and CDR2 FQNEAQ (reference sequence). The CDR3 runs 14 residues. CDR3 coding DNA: TGTGCCAGCAGCGCTCAGCCGGGTGTCTACGAGCAGTACTTC. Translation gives CASSAQPGVYEQYF. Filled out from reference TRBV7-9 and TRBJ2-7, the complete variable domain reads DTGVSQNPRHKITKRGQNVTFRCDPISEHNRLYWYRQTLGQGPEFLTYFQNEAQLEKSRLLSDRFSAERPKGSFSTLEIQRTEQGDSAMYLCASSAQPGVYEQYFGPGTRLTVT.

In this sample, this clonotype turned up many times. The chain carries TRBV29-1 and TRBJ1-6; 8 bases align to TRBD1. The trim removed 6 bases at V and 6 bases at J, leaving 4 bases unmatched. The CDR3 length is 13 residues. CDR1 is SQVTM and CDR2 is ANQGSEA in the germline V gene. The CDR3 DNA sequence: TGCAGCGTCCAGGGGGCGCGTAATTCACCCCTCCACTTT. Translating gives CSVQGARNSPLHF.

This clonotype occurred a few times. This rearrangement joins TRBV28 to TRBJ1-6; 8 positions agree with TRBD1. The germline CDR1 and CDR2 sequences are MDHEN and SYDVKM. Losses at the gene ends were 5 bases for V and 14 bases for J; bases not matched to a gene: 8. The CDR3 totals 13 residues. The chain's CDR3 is CASSPPGGRALHF. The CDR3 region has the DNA TGTGCCAGCAGTCCACCAGGGGGCCGGGCCCTCCACTTT.

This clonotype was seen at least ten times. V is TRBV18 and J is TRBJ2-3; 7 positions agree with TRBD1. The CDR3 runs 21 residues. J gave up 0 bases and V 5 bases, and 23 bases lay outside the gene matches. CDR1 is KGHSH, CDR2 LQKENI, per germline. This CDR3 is CASSGTVEGQLSSLSTDTQYF. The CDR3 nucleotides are TGTGCCAGCTCAGGCACCGTCGAGGGACAGCTAAGCAGCCTTAGCACAGATACGCAGTATTTT.

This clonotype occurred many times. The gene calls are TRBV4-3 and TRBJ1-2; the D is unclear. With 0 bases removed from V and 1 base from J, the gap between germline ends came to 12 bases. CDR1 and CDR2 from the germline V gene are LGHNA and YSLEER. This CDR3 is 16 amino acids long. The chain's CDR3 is CASSQDLDFYNYGYTF. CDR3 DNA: TGCGCCAGCAGCCAAGATCTCGATTTCTATAACTATGGCTACACCTTC.

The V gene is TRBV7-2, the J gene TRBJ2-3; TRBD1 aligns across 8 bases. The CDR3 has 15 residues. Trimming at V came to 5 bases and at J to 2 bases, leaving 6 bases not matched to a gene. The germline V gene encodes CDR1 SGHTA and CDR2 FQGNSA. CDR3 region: CASSTPDRATDTQYF. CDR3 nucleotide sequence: TGTGCCAGCAGCACCCCGGACAGGGCCACAGATACGCAGTATTTT.

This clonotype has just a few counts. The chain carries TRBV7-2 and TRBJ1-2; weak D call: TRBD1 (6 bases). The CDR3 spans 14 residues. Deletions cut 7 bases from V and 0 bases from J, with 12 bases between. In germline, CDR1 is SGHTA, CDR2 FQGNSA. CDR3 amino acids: CASTQGRANYGYTF. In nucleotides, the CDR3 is TGTGCCAGCACACAGGGAAGAGCTAACTATGGCTACACCTTC.

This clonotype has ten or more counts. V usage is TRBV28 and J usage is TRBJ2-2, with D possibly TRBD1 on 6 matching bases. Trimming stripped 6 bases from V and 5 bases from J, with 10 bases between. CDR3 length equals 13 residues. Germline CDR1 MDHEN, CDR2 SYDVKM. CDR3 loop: CASRLGGTGELFF. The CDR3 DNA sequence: TGTGCCAGCAGATTAGGGGGAACCGGGGAGCTGTTTTTT.

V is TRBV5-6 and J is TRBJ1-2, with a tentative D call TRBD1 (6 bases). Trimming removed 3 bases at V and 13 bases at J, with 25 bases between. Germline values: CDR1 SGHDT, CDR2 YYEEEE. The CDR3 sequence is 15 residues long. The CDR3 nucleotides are TGTGCCAGCAGCTCGCCCCTTCCGAATGGGGGCCACCCCACCTTC. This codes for CASSSPLPNGGHPTF. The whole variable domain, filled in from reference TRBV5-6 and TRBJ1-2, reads DAGVTQSPTHLIKTRGQQVTLRCSPKSGHDTVSWYQQALGQGPQFIFQYYEEEERQRGNFPDRFSGHQFPNYSSELNVNALLLGDSALYLCASSSPLPNGGHPTFGSGTRLTVV.

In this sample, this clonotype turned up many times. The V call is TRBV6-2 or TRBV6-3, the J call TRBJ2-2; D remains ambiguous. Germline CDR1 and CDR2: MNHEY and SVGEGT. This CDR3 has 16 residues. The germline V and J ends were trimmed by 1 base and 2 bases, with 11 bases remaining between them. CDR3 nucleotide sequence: TGTGCCAGCAGTTACTTTTACAGACCTAACACCGGGGAGCTGTTTTTT. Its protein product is CASSYFYRPNTGELFF.

The CDR3 protein is CASTGVQGAYEQYF. The CDR3 nucleotides read TGTGCCAGCACCGGTGTACAGGGGGCCTACGAGCAGTACTTC. This sequence joins TRBV12-3 or TRBV12-4 and TRBJ2-7, with 8 positions matching TRBD1. Trimming cost V 7 bases and J 2 bases; bases outside gene matches: 7. The CDR3 is 14 amino acids.